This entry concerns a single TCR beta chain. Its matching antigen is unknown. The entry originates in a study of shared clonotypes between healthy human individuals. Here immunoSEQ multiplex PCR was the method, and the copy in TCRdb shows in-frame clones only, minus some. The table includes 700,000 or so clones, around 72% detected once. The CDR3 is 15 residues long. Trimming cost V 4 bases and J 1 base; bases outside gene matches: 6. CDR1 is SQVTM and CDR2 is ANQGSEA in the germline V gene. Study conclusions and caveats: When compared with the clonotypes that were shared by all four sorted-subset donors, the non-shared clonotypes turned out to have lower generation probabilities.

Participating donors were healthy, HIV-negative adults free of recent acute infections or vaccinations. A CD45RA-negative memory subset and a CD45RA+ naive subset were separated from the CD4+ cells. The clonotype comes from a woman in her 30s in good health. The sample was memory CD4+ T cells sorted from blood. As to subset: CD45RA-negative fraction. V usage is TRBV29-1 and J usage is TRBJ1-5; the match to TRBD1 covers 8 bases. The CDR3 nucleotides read TGCAGCGTTGTTTGGCAGGGGGCCAGCAATCAGCCCCAGCATTTT. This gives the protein CSVVWQGASNQPQHF.